This paragraph reports one T cell receptor beta chain. This clone's antigen is unknown. No base quality values were provided; no much bigger clone lies one nucleotide off. The data stem from a study of esophageal squamous cell carcinoma under preoperative chemotherapy listed by TCRdb under 2018. Study-wide context: The study profiled TCR repertoires of both peripheral blood T cells and tumor-infiltrating lymphocytes. In patients with esophageal squamous cell carcinoma, the study looked at what paclitaxel-nedaplatin chemotherapy did to T-cell receptor repertoires. Several patients with primary esophageal squamous cell carcinoma made up the cohort. Repertoires from samples collected before paclitaxel-nedaplatin therapy were compared with repertoires from samples collected after the therapy.

Study-wide conclusions, independent of this receptor: A small cohort was used, with only 4 or 5 patients with esophageal squamous cell carcinoma being analyzed. Tumor-infiltrating lymphocytes after treatment appeared to come partly from peripheral T cells migrating into the tumor, rather than solely from local clonal changes. A significant increase in TCR diversity was observed in peripheral T cells after chemotherapy, whereas no such increase was observed in tumor-infiltrating lymphocytes. Immediate and substantial changes in clonotype frequency were induced by paclitaxel-nedaplatin therapy, and contraction rather than amplification was more likely to be observed among abundant clones.

The library was prepared using PCR. TCRdb names HiSeq X Ten as the instrument used. High-throughput sequencing was used to characterize the TCR repertoires. The raw public reads went through TCRdb reprocessing: fastp at Q25, MiXCR clone calling, in-frame beta chains kept. Entries that share a CDR3 protein sequence are merged under the most common genes and DNA. This sample lists around 15,000 distinct CDR3 sequences; around three fifths were detected once. The ten largest make up over 40% of the sample. Reading the germline V gene (reference sequence) gives CDR1 LGHDT and CDR2 YNNKEL. Trimming costs V 0 bases and J 4 bases, and their ends lie 12 bases apart. Its CDR3 holds 15 amino acids, cysteine through phenylalanine. Of all the DNA, just the CDR3 is kept, 45 bases in frame from base 1. Reading the label with the study, this specimen's time point is: before preoperative PTX-NDP chemotherapy. Patients received paclitaxel-nedaplatin as preoperative chemotherapy before surgery.

The V gene is TRBV3-1 and the J gene is TRBJ1-1, with the D gene not clear enough to name. Specimen collection occurred from a patient given preoperative chemotherapy. The sequence came from a human donor with esophageal squamous cell carcinoma. The donor label of this sample is uncertain. CDR3 reads: CASSQDPHGSTEAFF. The base sequence is TGTGCCAGCAGCCAAGATCCCCACGGGAGCACTGAAGCTTTCTTT.